The T cell receptor (beta chain) under discussion was sequenced for a study of technical replicates of blood from a few donors (dated by TCRdb to about 2017). Points on this clone: Its antigen remains unidentified. The sample holds no much larger clone one base away, and base qualities are not on file.

The method behind the library was the immunoSEQ multiplex PCR assay. TCRdb took over this immuneACCESS table, retaining in-frame rearrangements with V and J assigned. Such tables are incomplete; in checked studies, under half of the missing clones stem from an unresolved V gene, and the remainder is unexplained. The sample yields tens of thousands of clones; around 97% were counted once. Of the sample, about 0.37% falls within the top ten clones. The CDR3 measures 13 amino acids from cysteine to phenylalanine. Only CDR3 DNA remains: 39 bases, in frame from the first base. Sequences MNHNY (CDR1) and SVGAGI (CDR2) are obtained from the germline V gene (reference sequence). Relative to germline, V is 3 bases shorter and J is 2 bases shorter, with 7 bases between their ends.

The material sequenced was T cells isolated from PBMCs. The chain links TRBV6-6 with TRBJ2-5; 5 matching bases give a weak D call of TRBD2. This receptor was taken from a human donor in good health. The CDR3 amino acid sequence is: CASSYGSQETQYF. The nucleotide sequence is given as TGTGCCAGCAGTTATGGGAGTCAAGAGACCCAGTACTTC.